A single sample is the source of the 17 T cell receptor beta chains below, sequenced in a study of T cell responses to AZD1222 COVID-19 vaccine. The protocol was immunoSEQ multiplex PCR, while the TCRdb copy is restricted to in-frame clones and leaves out a portion. Here the sample spans some 120,000 clones, about 90% being singletons. Material: peripheral blood, obtained on day 0 of AZD1222 vaccination. The receptors here all came from an adult in good health.

The V call is TRBV30, the J call TRBJ2-4, with unresolved D. This CDR3 has 14 amino acids. From germline, CDR1 is GTSNPN and CDR2 SVGIG (reference sequence). V lost 2 bases and J 8 bases, leaving 16 bases between the germline ends. Written as DNA, the CDR3 is TGTGCCTGGAGTATGCGACGATTTAAACACATTCAGTACTTC. Translated, it gives CAWSMRRFKHIQYF.

The chain has TRBV11-2 and TRBJ2-7; 8 bases map to TRBD1. The length of the CDR3 is 15 residues. Germline V gene data show CDR1 as SGHAT and CDR2 as FQNNGV. V shed 4 bases, J shed 7 bases, and the junction held 12 bases outside the gene matches. The DNA of the CDR3 is TGTGCCAGCAGCTCGGCCACGGACAGGGAAAGAGAGCAGTACTTC. This codes for CASSSATDREREQYF.

The chain has TRBV12-3 or TRBV12-4 and TRBJ2-2, with TRBD1 as a possible D gene (6 bases). V lost 3 bases and J 8 bases, leaving 10 bases between the germline ends. This CDR3 spans 13 amino acids. The CDR3 bases are TGTGCCAGCAGTTTTGACAGGTGGGGGGAGCTGTTTTTT. Its translation: CASSFDRWGELFF.

This chain joins TRBV5-1 and TRBJ1-6; TRBD1 aligns across 7 bases. The germline V gene has CDR1 SGHRS and CDR2 YFSETQ. There are 15 residues in the CDR3. V lost 0 bases to trimming and J lost 8 bases; unmatched junction nucleotides: 5. CDR3: CASSLGQGFYSPLHF. In nucleotides, the CDR3 is TGCGCCAGCAGCTTGGGACAGGGTTTTTATTCACCCCTCCACTTT. Complete variable domain (other parts from reference TRBV5-1 and TRBJ1-6): KAGVTQTPRYLIKTRGQQVTLSCSPISGHRSVSWYQQTPGQGLQFLFEYFSETQRNKGNFPGRFSGRQFSNSRSEMNVSTLELGDSALYLCASSLGQGFYSPLHFGNGTRLTVT.

This chain links TRBV3-1 (or the pseudogene TRBV3-2) with TRBJ2-4; TRBD1 is a possible D gene (6 bases). CDR1 is LGHDT and CDR2 is YNNKEL in the germline V gene (reference sequence). V lost 4 bases and J lost 1, with 14 bases in between. This CDR3 has 16 amino acids. The DNA of the CDR3 is TGTGCCAGCAGCCCGGGGCAGGGGCTGGCCAAAAACATTCAGTACTTC. This codes for CASSPGQGLAKNIQYF.

This chain joins TRBV7-2 and TRBJ1-4; D is possibly TRBD1 (5 bases). Looked up from germline, CDR1 is SGHTA and CDR2 is FQGNSA. Trimming cost V 5 bases and J 10 bases, with 20 bases left between them. The CDR3 is made up of 15 amino acids. The CDR3 coding sequence is TGTGCCAGCAGCGACCGCGGGACCACCGCCGGAAAACTGTTTTTT. Translation gives CASSDRGTTAGKLFF.

This chain links TRBV30 with TRBJ2-7, with 7 bases that match TRBD1. Germline V gene data show CDR1 as GTSNPN and CDR2 as SVGIG (reference sequence). The CDR3 spans 13 residues. Trimming at V came to 1 base and at J to 3 bases, leaving 3 bases not matched to a gene. CDR3 loop: CAWSGTGNYEQYF. Here the CDR3 DNA reads TGTGCCTGGAGTGGGACAGGCAACTACGAGCAGTACTTC.

The rearrangement joins TRBV6-5 to TRBJ1-5, with a weak D call TRBD1 (6 bases). The germline V gene encodes CDR1 MNHEY and CDR2 SVGAGI. The CDR3 has 15 amino acids. V gave up 6 bases and J gave up 0 bases, with 12 bases separating them. The CDR3 sequence: CASRDSSYSNQPQHF. The CDR3 DNA is TGTGCCAGCAGGGACAGCAGTTATAGCAATCAGCCCCAGCATTTT.

This clone was seen only once. This chain links TRBV28 with TRBJ2-7, with 9 positions matching TRBD1. The CDR3 extends over 14 amino acids. With 2 bases clipped from V and 4 bases from J, the junction kept 3 bases outside the gene matches. CDR1 and CDR2 (germline): MDHEN, SYDVKM. CDR3 sequence (DNA): TGTGCCAGCAGTTTAATCGGACAGGGGTACGAGCAGTACTTC. Its translation is CASSLIGQGYEQYF.

The chain couples TRBV25-1 to TRBJ2-2; unclear D gene. The CDR3 is 13 residues long. The V gene lost 8 bases and the J gene lost 4 bases, with 11 bases spanning the gap. Germline CDR1 is MGHDK and CDR2 is SYGVNS. The CDR3 here is CASPDPFTGELFF. The CDR3 DNA is TGTGCCAGCCCGGACCCTTTCACCGGGGAGCTGTTTTTT.

V usage is TRBV19 and J usage is TRBJ1-1; the D is unclear. This CDR3 contains 14 residues. V was shortened by 6 bases and J by 6 bases, with 17 bases between the two germline ends. Germline values: CDR1 LNHDA, CDR2 SQIVND (reference sequence). CDR3 protein: CASRTWADRPEAFF. CDR3 nucleotides: TGTGCCAGTAGGACGTGGGCCGATCGGCCTGAAGCTTTCTTT.

The genes are TRBV3-1 (or the pseudogene TRBV3-2) and TRBJ1-5, with 8 bases aligning to TRBD1. CDR1 and CDR2 (germline): LGHDT, YNNKEL (reference sequence). The junction had 12 bases not matched to a gene; V was cut back by 6 bases and J by 5 bases. This CDR3 spans 16 amino acids. CDR3 sequence (DNA): TGTGCCAGCAGTCCCGTCATCCAGGGGGCAGATCAGCCCCAGCATTTT. This sequence encodes CASSPVIQGADQPQHF.

This clone was picked up a small number of times. Other DNA sequences in this sample translate to the same CDR3. V and J are TRBV28 and TRBJ1-2; D remains ambiguous. This CDR3 region has 11 residues. The V end lost 6 bases, the J end lost 1 base, and 3 bases lay between the germline ends. Germline-derived CDR1 and CDR2 are MDHEN and SYDVKM. CDR3 nucleotides: TGTGCCAGCAGGAGTAACTATGGCTACACCTTC. Translating gives CASRSNYGYTF.

The rearrangement joins TRBV29-1 to TRBJ2-7; TRBD1 matches 9 bases. Germline CDR1 SQVTM, CDR2 ANQGSEA. The CDR3 spans 15 residues. V gave up 0 bases and J gave up 1 base; unmatched junction bases: 4. The CDR3 DNA sequence: TGCAGCGTTGAAGATCCGGGGACAGGGTCCTACGAGCAGTACTTC. Its protein product is CSVEDPGTGSYEQYF.

The rearrangement links TRBV4-1 to TRBJ2-3; TRBD2 agrees at 10 bases. CDR1 MGHRA and CDR2 YSYEKL come from the germline V gene. This CDR3 has 18 residues. Trimming cost V 2 bases and J 6 bases; bases outside gene matches: 14. The CDR3 is CASSQFLLAGARQDTQYF. CDR3 bases: TGCGCCAGCAGCCAATTTCTTCTAGCGGGGGCTCGCCAGGATACGCAGTATTTT.

The rearrangement joins TRBV11-3 to TRBJ1-1, with D hard to call. From germline, CDR1 is SGHNT and CDR2 YENEEA. The CDR3 length is 13 residues. Trimming removed 4 bases at V and 0 bases at J, with 6 bases between. The CDR3: CASSSQMNTEAFF. The CDR3 nucleotides are TGTGCCAGCAGCTCTCAGATGAACACTGAAGCTTTCTTT.

The J gene is TRBJ2-1, the V gene TRBV7-8, with D uncertain. In germline, CDR1 is SGHVS, CDR2 FQNEAQ. The CDR3 extends over 14 amino acids. Trimming took off 2 bases at V and 1 base at J, with 6 bases between the two ends. The CDR3 sequence: CASSLRVSYNEQFF. CDR3 bases: TGTGCCAGCAGCTTACGGGTTTCCTACAATGAGCAGTTCTTC.